This T cell receptor beta chain is from a study of shared clonotypes between healthy human individuals. Study as a whole: Three CD4 naive, three CD4 memory, two CD8 naive and one CD8 memory plate were used per donor.

Study-level points and caveats: Sequencing depth was expected to affect clonotype sharing among donors.

As regards this clone: Its antigen is not identified.

Clones were sequenced by immunoSEQ multiplex PCR, and TCRdb holds only the in-frame ones, with some missing. The sample has roughly 2,500,000 clones; roughly 93% are singletons. The CDR3 extends over 15 amino acids. Looked up from germline, CDR1 is MDHEN and CDR2 is SYDVKM. The V gene lost 3 bases and the J gene lost 4 bases, with 15 bases spanning the gap. V is TRBV28 and J is TRBJ1-2; D gene ambiguous. Sequenced sample: naive CD4+ T cells from PBMCs. Subset meaning: CD45RA+ positively selected. The sequence was collected from a man younger than 35 in good health. Some clones in this sample may be carry-over from other donors' samples. CDR3 in DNA: TGTGCCAGCAGTTTGAAGTCCGTACAGAGCTATGGCTACACCTTC. It translates to CASSLKSVQSYGYTF.